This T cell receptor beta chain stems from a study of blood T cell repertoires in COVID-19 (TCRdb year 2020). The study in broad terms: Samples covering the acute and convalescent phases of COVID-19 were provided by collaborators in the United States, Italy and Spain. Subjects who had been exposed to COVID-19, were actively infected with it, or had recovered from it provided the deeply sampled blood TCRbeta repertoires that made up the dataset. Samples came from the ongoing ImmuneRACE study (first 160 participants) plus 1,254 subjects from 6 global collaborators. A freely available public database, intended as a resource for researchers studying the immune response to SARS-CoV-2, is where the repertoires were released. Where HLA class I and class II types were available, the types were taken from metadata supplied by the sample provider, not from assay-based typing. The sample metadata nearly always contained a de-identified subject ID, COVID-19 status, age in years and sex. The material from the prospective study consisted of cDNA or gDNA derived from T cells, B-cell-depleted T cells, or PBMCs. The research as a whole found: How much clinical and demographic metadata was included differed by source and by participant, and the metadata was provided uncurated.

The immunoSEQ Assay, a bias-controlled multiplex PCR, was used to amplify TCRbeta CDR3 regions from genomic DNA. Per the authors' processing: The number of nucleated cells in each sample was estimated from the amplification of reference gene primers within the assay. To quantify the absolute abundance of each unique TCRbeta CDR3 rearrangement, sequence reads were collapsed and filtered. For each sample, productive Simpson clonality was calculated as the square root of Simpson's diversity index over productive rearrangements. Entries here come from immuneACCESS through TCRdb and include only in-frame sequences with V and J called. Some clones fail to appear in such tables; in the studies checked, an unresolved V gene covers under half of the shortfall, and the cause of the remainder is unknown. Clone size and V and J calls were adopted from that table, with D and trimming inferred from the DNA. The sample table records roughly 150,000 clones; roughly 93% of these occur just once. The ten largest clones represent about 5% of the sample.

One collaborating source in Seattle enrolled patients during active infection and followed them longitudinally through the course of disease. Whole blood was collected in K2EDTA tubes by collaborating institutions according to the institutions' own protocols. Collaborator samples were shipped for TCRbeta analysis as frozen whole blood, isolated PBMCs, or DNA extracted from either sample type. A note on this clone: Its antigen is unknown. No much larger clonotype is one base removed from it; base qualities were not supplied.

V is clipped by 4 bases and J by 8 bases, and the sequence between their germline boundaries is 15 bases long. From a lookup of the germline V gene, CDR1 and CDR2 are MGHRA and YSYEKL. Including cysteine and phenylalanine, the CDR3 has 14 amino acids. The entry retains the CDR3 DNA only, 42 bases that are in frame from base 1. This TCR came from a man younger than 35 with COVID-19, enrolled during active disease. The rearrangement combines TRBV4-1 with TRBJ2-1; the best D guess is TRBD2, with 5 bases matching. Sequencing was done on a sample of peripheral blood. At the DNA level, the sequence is TGCGCCAGCAGCCTCAGAGGAGGAGTCGATGAGCAGTTCTTC. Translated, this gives CASSLRGGVDEQFF.